This section outlines one TCR beta chain sequence together with its context. This receptor's antigen is unknown. Base qualities are not at hand, and no much larger clone is one base apart. According to the germline V gene (reference sequence), CDR1 reads LNHDA and CDR2 reads SQIVND. Measured from the cysteine to the phenylalanine, the CDR3 is 14 residues long. The only DNA kept is the CDR3, 42 bases in frame from the first base. Trimming leaves V shorter by 4 bases and J shorter by 4 bases, with the junction holding 6 bases beyond the gene matches. The patients who supplied the archived tumor blocks had received no neoadjuvant therapy before resection. The preserved-tissue arm of the study used a few dozen surgical resection samples from 20 to 25 previously untreated pancreatic ductal adenocarcinoma patients. DNA for the resection arm was extracted from ten 5-micron curls of FFPE tumor cut next to the multiplex immunohistochemistry slide.

The data stem from a study of CXCR4 blockade with PD-1 therapy in pancreatic cancer (dated by TCRdb to between 2017 and 2020). The study in broad terms: The study analyzed resected pancreatic ductal adenocarcinoma using both multiplex immunohistochemistry and TCRbeta immunosequencing, alongside ex vivo slice culture that tested PD-1 and CXCR4 blockade. To assess intratumoral heterogeneity, two geographically distinct regions from each of roughly 6 tumors were TCR-sequenced.

Extracted DNA was used for immunosequencing of TCRbeta CDR3 regions with the immunoSEQ Assay at Adaptive Biotechnologies. Concerning the study's data processing: To measure the absolute abundance of each unique TCRbeta CDR3, the sequences were collapsed and filtered. Clonality was defined as 1 minus Pielou's evenness, computed on productive in-frame rearrangements only. Regional overlap was evaluated by tracking the top 100 nucleotide rearrangements across paired samples, and paired versus unrelated samples were compared using the Morisita index. Convergence of nucleotide rearrangements onto identical amino acid sequences was assessed with the immunoSEQ Rearrangement Details tool. TCRdb took over this immuneACCESS table, retaining in-frame rearrangements with V and J assigned. Such tables are incomplete; in checked studies, under half of the missing clones stem from an unresolved V gene, and the remainder is unexplained. V, J and clone size are taken as reported in that table, and D and trimming were inferred from the DNA itself. Counted in this sample were approximately 18,000 clones; over 60% of them appeared once. The top ten clones comprise 5.5% to 6% of the sample.

What the study reported, not specific to this receptor: Clonal expansion was observed in tumors, with a mean productive clonality of about 0.15 compared with roughly 0.048 in healthy blood, but no correlation between clonality and survival was found. A strong correlation was found between amino acid clone frequency and the number of distinct nucleotide rearrangements encoding each amino acid clone, suggesting convergent selection by common tumor antigens. Because only TCRbeta chains were sequenced, true antigen-specificity overlap among convergent dominant clones remained unconfirmed while awaiting paired alpha-beta single-cell sequencing.

The TCR sequence derives from a human donor with pancreatic ductal adenocarcinoma. The V gene is TRBV19 and the J gene is TRBJ2-7, and 8 bases in between align with TRBD1. The sequenced sample was tumor tissue. The DNA sequence reads TGTGCCAGTAGTACCGGACAGGGTGGGTACGAGCAGTACTTC. Its protein product is CASSTGQGGYEQYF.